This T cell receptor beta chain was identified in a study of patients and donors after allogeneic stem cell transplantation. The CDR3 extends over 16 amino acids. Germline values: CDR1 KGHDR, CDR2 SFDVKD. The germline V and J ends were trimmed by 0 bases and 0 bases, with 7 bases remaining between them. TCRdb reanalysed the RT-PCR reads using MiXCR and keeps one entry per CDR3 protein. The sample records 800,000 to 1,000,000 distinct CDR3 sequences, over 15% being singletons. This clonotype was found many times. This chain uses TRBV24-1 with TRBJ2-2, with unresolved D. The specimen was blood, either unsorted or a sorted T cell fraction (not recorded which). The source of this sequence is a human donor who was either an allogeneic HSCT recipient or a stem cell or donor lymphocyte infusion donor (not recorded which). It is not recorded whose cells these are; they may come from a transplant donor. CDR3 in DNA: TGTGCCACCAGTGATTTGTTCGGTCCGAACACCGGGGAGCTGTTTTTT. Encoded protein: CATSDLFGPNTGELFF.